Below, one T cell receptor (beta chain) is given with its context. Its specificity is unknown. This record belongs to a study of beta chain features in type 1 diabetes. Study details: Examination covered around 110 million sorted cells spanning all samples. Study conclusions and caveats: Researchers report that Type 1 diabetes patients had moderately but significantly shorter TCRB CDR3s across all four CD4+ subsets. Individuals with type 1 diabetes displayed fewer insertions and more deletions at VDJ junctions.

V dropped 7 bases and J dropped 15 bases, with 16 bases sitting between them. This CDR3 contains 11 residues. Germline V lookup: CDR1 SNHLY, CDR2 FYNNEI. It was one heparinised blood draw, averaging around 120 mL, that each donor gave. The authors reverse transcribed all of the isolated RNA, so sequencing captured expressed TCRB transcripts. Profiled with immunoSEQ multiplex PCR; TCRdb holds only in-frame clones, not every one. There are about 650,000 clones in the sample; around 11% occur only once, and 0.09% to 0.15% lies in the top ten. Sample: naive CD4+ T cells from blood. The TCR originated in a man younger than 40 with type 1 diabetes. This chain connects TRBV2 to TRBJ2-1; D might be TRBD1 (5 bases). The CDR3 protein is CASTPSRARFF. The CDR3 region has the DNA TGTGCCAGCACCCCGAGCAGGGCGCGGTTCTTC.